This T cell receptor (beta chain) is drawn from a study of cytomegalovirus exposure and HLA in healthy donors. Germline loops: CDR1 LNHDA, CDR2 SQIVND (reference sequence). This CDR3 has 14 residues. Trimming pared 3 bases from V and 1 base from J, leaving 9 bases between. PCR amplification relied on 60 Vbeta primers (plus 13 Jbeta primers). Profiling relied on immunoSEQ multiplex PCR, and the TCRdb table lists in-frame clones only, not all of them. The repertoire consists of 60,000 or so clones, with approximately 75% occurring once and the leading ten covering about 3.3%. Material: PBMCs. This sequence joins TRBV19 and TRBJ1-2, with D tentatively TRBD1 (5 bases). This clonotype was obtained from a middle-aged woman in good health and CMV-seropositive. The CDR3 sequence: CASSIGRVNYGYTF. DNA of the CDR3: TGTGCCAGTAGTATCGGCAGGGTTAACTATGGCTACACCTTC.